Sequencing of this TCR beta chain was carried out in a study of CD8 T cells in Susac syndrome. In the case of this clonotype: What it recognizes is unknown.

Random hexamers were used to reverse transcribe an amount of roughly 0.45 to 1 ug RNA. TCRdb re-analysed the immunoSEQ multiplex PCR reads in MiXCR, keeping a single row per CDR3 protein. Counted here are fewer than 200,000 distinct CDR3 sequences, about 91% occurring once; the ten biggest clones make up 0.087%. Susac syndrome patients met recently defined diagnostic criteria for definite or probable disease. Overall study results and limits: The CD4+ T cell repertoires that were profiled in Susac syndrome showed no clonal expansion. Acknowledgment was made by the study that its TCR sequencing and HLA analysis involved a relatively small number of individuals.

Germline lookup yields CDR1 SQVTM and CDR2 ANQGSEA. The V and J ends lost 6 bases and 10 bases respectively, with 18 bases between them. This CDR3 has 12 residues. This clonotype was sampled from a human donor with Susac syndrome. The chain combines TRBV29-1 with TRBJ1-1, with D perhaps matching TRBD1 (6 bases). Source material: CD4+ T cells from PBMCs. CDR3 coding DNA: TGCAGCGTGAATCGACAGGACGGGAGAGCTTTCTTT. Its protein product is CSVNRQDGRAFF.